These 25 T cell receptor beta chains were sequenced from one sample in a study of T cell responses to AZD1222 COVID-19 vaccine. The table came from immunoSEQ multiplex PCR; TCRdb's copy has only in-frame clones and leaves some out. The sample has some 150,000 clones; roughly 85% are singletons. The source was peripheral blood, collected 28 days after the second dose of the MenACWY control vaccine. These receptors were obtained from an adult who received the MenACWY meningococcal vaccine as a control.

The V and J genes are TRBV5-1 and TRBJ2-5; tentative D call: TRBD1 (6 bases). The germline gives CDR1 SGHRS, CDR2 YFSETQ. Between the trimmed V and J ends, which lost 0 bases and 3 bases, there was a span of 9 bases. The CDR3 consists of 14 residues. The CDR3 coding sequence is TGCGCCAGCAGCTTGGGGGACACCAAAGAGACCCAGTACTTC. Translated, it gives CASSLGDTKETQYF.

The chain's CDR3 is CASSPLPPRGVSGNTIYF. The CDR3, as DNA: TGTGCCAGCAGCCCCCTTCCCCCCCGGGGGGTATCTGGAAACACCATATATTTT. The gene calls are TRBV11-3 and TRBJ1-3; TRBD1 might be the D (5 bases). This CDR3 is built from 18 residues. V shed 5 bases and J shed 1 base, with 21 bases lying between them. CDR1 and CDR2 from the germline V gene are SGHNT and YENEEA.

In DNA, the CDR3 is TGTGCCAGCAGTAAGGGACAGGGCAGATCTGAAGCTTTCTTT. Its translation: CASSKGQGRSEAFF. The chain links TRBV6-5 to TRBJ1-1; TRBD1 matches 9 bases. CDR3 length: 14 amino acids. Unmatched junction bases numbered 7, after V lost 5 bases and J lost 6 bases. Germline lookup yields CDR1 MNHEY and CDR2 SVGAGI.

The V call is TRBV30, the J call TRBJ2-1; D gene uncertain. V dropped 3 bases and J dropped 5 bases, with 17 bases sitting between them. There are 15 residues in the CDR3. Germline V gene sequence: CDR1 GTSNPN, CDR2 SVGIG (reference sequence). CDR3 sequence reads: CAWRYEHRSDNEQFF. DNA for the CDR3: TGTGCCTGGAGGTACGAACACCGATCTGACAATGAGCAGTTCTTC.

The chain has TRBV10-3 and TRBJ1-1; 12 bases map to TRBD1. This CDR3 contains 14 residues. Germline trimming cut 4 bases from V and 8 bases from J; bases unmatched to any gene: 5. The germline gives CDR1 ENHRY, CDR2 SYGVKD. The CDR3 protein is CAISGGTGGSEAFF. CDR3 DNA: TGTGCCATCAGTGGAGGGACAGGGGGCTCAGAAGCTTTCTTT.

V is TRBV5-8 and J is TRBJ2-7; 7 positions match TRBD1. V shed 8 bases, J shed 0 bases, and the junction held 8 bases outside the gene matches. The CDR3 has 14 amino acids. Germline V gene data show CDR1 as SGHTS and CDR2 as YDEGEE. CDR3: CARSKGANSYEQYF. In DNA, the CDR3 is TGTGCCAGGTCCAAGGGGGCTAACTCCTACGAGCAGTACTTC.

The rearrangement joins TRBV7-9 to TRBJ2-3; 8 nucleotides align to TRBD2. The CDR3 sequence is 16 residues long. The germline V gene has CDR1 SEHNR and CDR2 FQNEAQ (reference sequence). The J segment lost 0 bases and the V segment lost 4 bases, leaving 6 bases of the junction unmatched. The chain's CDR3 is CASSSNSGESTDTQYF. CDR3 nucleotides: TGTGCCAGCAGCTCCAATAGCGGGGAAAGCACAGATACGCAGTATTTT.

The chain has TRBV4-2 and TRBJ1-4; D not certain. Germline V gene lookup returns CDR1 LGHNA and CDR2 YNFKEQ. CDR3 length equals 14 residues. Trimming pared 4 bases from V and 2 bases from J, leaving 8 bases between. The CDR3 DNA follows: TGTGCCAGCAGCCTCCAGGTCACTAATGAAAAACTGTTTTTT. It encodes CASSLQVTNEKLFF.

The rearrangement joins TRBV20-1 to TRBJ1-1; no firm D call. Germline CDR1 DFQATT, CDR2 SNEGSKA (reference sequence). This CDR3 contains 11 residues. Between the trimmed V and J ends, which lost 0 bases and 4 bases, there was a span of 3 bases. CDR3 sequence (DNA): TGCAGTGCTAGAGATATCACTGAAGCTTTCTTT. The encoded protein is CSARDITEAFF.

Note on this clone: In the same sample, other DNA sequences code for this CDR3. The chain couples TRBV9 to TRBJ1-1; D gene unclear. Germline assignment: CDR1 SGDLS and CDR2 YYNGEE. The V and J ends lost 0 bases and 1 base respectively, with 4 bases between them. The CDR3 runs to 13 residues. The CDR3, as DNA: TGTGCCAGCAGCGTAGGACCGAACACTGAAGCTTTCTTT. It yields the protein CASSVGPNTEAFF.

The chain combines TRBV3-1 (or the pseudogene TRBV3-2) with TRBJ2-1; TRBD1 matches 7 bases. CDR1 is LGHDT and CDR2 is YNNKEL in the germline V gene (reference sequence). V lost 5 bases to trimming and J lost 2 bases; unmatched junction nucleotides: 6. This CDR3 spans 15 amino acids. CDR3 nucleotide sequence: TGTGCCAGCAGCTCACAGGGGCGCCCCTACAATGAGCAGTTCTTC. Protein sequence: CASSSQGRPYNEQFF.

The chain links TRBV19 to TRBJ2-5, with 8 bases that match TRBD1. The germline CDR1 and CDR2 sequences are LNHDA and SQIVND (reference sequence). The junction had 5 bases not matched to a gene; V was cut back by 9 bases and J by 2 bases. The CDR3 consists of 13 residues. In nucleotides, the CDR3 is TGTGCCAGCGGCGGACAGGGACAAGAGACCCAGTACTTC. It is translated as CASGGQGQETQYF.

CDR3 in amino acids: CASSQEGEDDRGQGNNYGYTF. The CDR3, as DNA: TGTGCCAGCAGCCAAGAGGGCGAGGACGACAGGGGGCAAGGCAATAACTATGGCTACACCTTC. V and J are TRBV3-1 (or the pseudogene TRBV3-2) and TRBJ1-2; TRBD1 matches 10 bases. The V and J ends lost 0 bases and 1 base, in that order; junction bases with no gene match: 17. Germline loops: CDR1 LGHDT, CDR2 YNNKEL (reference sequence). The CDR3 is 21 amino acids.

This clone was counted once. The V gene is TRBV7-3, the J gene TRBJ2-1, with 7 bases matching TRBD2. This CDR3 spans 19 amino acids. Trimming at V came to 2 bases and at J to 1 base, leaving 14 bases not matched to a gene. Germline CDR1 and CDR2: SGHTA and FQGTGA. The CDR3 bases are TGTGCCAGCAGCTTAGTAGGGTCCGGACTAGTCGGGTCCTACAATGAGCAGTTCTTC. Translating gives CASSLVGSGLVGSYNEQFF. Full variable domain (remainder filled in from reference TRBV7-3 and TRBJ2-1): GAGVSQTPSNKVTEKGKYVELRCDPISGHTALYWYRQSLGQGPEFLIYFQGTGAADDSGLPNDRFFAVRPEGSVSTLKIQRTERGDSAVYLCASSLVGSGLVGSYNEQFFGPGTRLTVL.

The chain has TRBV19 and TRBJ2-7; D remains ambiguous. The CDR3 is 12 amino acids. CDR1 LNHDA and CDR2 SQIVND come from the germline V gene (reference sequence). V dropped 1 base and J dropped 4 bases, with 5 bases sitting between them. The CDR3 is CASSIVYYEQYF. Here the CDR3 DNA reads TGTGCCAGTAGTATAGTTTATTACGAGCAGTACTTC.

V is TRBV14 and J is TRBJ2-5, with 7 bases lining up with TRBD1. Trimming cost V 6 bases and J 0 bases; bases outside gene matches: 1. The CDR3 covers 13 residues. The germline gives CDR1 SGHDN, CDR2 FVKESK. CDR3 sequence: CASRDRYQETQYF. As DNA, the CDR3 is TGTGCCAGCAGGGACAGGTACCAAGAGACCCAGTACTTC.

Regarding this clone: Other DNA sequences in the same sample also yield this CDR3. The rearrangement joins TRBV9 to TRBJ2-7, with 7 bases lining up with TRBD2. V lost 5 bases, J lost 4 bases, and 3 bases stayed unmatched. Germline V gene data show CDR1 as SGDLS and CDR2 as YYNGEE. This CDR3 is built from 12 residues. The CDR3: CASSRGGYEQYF. CDR3 sequence (DNA): TGTGCCAGCAGTCGCGGGGGATACGAGCAGTACTTC.

This chain connects TRBV4-2 to TRBJ2-5, with TRBD1 as a possible D gene (5 bases). Germline V gives CDR1 LGHNA, CDR2 YNFKEQ. Trimming pared 2 bases from V and 7 bases from J, leaving 11 bases between. The CDR3 sequence is 13 residues long. Written as DNA, the CDR3 is TGTGCCAGCAGCCAATCCCCCCAGGGGACCCAGTACTTC. Translation gives CASSQSPQGTQYF.

The rearrangement uses TRBV4-1 and TRBJ1-5, with 7 positions matching TRBD1. Losses at the gene ends were 4 bases for V and 4 bases for J; bases not matched to a gene: 7. The germline V gene has CDR1 MGHRA and CDR2 YSYEKL. CDR3 size: 15 residues. For the CDR3, the DNA is TGCGCCAGCAGCCCGGGGACAGCGAGAAATCAGCCCCAGCATTTT. It codes for CASSPGTARNQPQHF.

The chain uses TRBV4-3 and TRBJ1-4; D is ambiguous. There are 15 residues in the CDR3. The germline CDR1 and CDR2 sequences are LGHNA and YSLEER. V gave up 4 bases and J gave up 6 bases, with 15 bases separating them. The CDR3 bases are TGCGCCAGCAGCCTGGGGAGGAGGGTAGATGAAAAACTGTTTTTT. It specifies CASSLGRRVDEKLFF.

The chain employs TRBV9 and TRBJ1-2; D gene uncertain. CDR1 is SGDLS and CDR2 is YYNGEE in the germline V gene. The V and J ends lost 0 bases and 8 bases respectively, with 11 bases between them. The CDR3 contains 13 residues. CDR3: CASSVEPSGGYTF. The DNA for the CDR3 is TGTGCCAGCAGCGTAGAGCCCTCGGGGGGCTACACCTTC. Full variable domain (missing parts from reference TRBV9 and TRBJ1-2): DSGVTQTPKHLITATGQRVTLRCSPRSGDLSVYWYQQSLDQGLQFLIQYYNGEERAKGNILERFSAQQFPDLHSELNLSSLELGDSALYFCASSVEPSGGYTFGSGTRLTVV.

V is TRBV2 and J is TRBJ2-2; unclear D gene. The CDR3 length is 15 residues. V gave up 4 bases and J gave up 6 bases, with 15 bases separating them. CDR1 is SNHLY and CDR2 is FYNNEI in the germline V gene. For the CDR3, the DNA is TGTGCCAGCAGTGTCGACAAATCTTCCCCCGGGGAGCTGTTTTTT. Its protein product is CASSVDKSSPGELFF.

Notes on this clone: The junction does not match germline at one end; this may be a read error. The chain is built from TRBV19 and TRBJ1-5; D is possibly TRBD1 (6 bases). This CDR3 region has 13 residues. Per the germline V gene, CDR1 is LNHDA and CDR2 is SQIVND (reference sequence). The CDR3 here is CASSQQTGTSVLW. The CDR3 DNA is TGTGCCAGTAGCCAACAAACCGGGACATCTGTCCTTTGG.

The CDR3 region is CASSPQGWGINEKLFF. In nucleotides, the CDR3 is TGTGCCAGCAGTCCCCAGGGTTGGGGAATCAATGAAAAACTGTTTTTT. The chain links TRBV28 to TRBJ1-4; D possibly corresponds to TRBD1 (5 bases). This CDR3 is built from 16 residues. V lost 5 bases to trimming and J lost 5 bases, with 18 bases between them. The germline V gene has CDR1 MDHEN and CDR2 SYDVKM.

The gene calls are TRBV10-2 and TRBJ2-3, with D possibly TRBD1 on 6 matching bases. The CDR3 has 15 residues. The V gene's germline CDR1 is WSHSY and CDR2 SAAADI. V lost 6 bases and J 4 bases, leaving 17 bases between the germline ends. The CDR3, as DNA: TGCGCCAGCAGAGACGGACAGCTCGGAGCAGATACGCAGTATTTT. Translated: CASRDGQLGADTQYF.